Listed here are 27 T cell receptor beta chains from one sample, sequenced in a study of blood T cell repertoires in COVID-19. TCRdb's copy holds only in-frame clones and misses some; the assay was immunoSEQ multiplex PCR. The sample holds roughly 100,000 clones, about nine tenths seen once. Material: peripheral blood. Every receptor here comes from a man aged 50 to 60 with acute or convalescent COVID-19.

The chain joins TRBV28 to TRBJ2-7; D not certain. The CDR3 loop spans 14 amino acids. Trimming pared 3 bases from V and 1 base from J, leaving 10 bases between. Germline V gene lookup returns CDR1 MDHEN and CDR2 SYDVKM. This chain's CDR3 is CASSLIAGSYEQYF. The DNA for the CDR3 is TGTGCCAGCAGTTTGATTGCAGGTTCCTACGAGCAGTACTTC.

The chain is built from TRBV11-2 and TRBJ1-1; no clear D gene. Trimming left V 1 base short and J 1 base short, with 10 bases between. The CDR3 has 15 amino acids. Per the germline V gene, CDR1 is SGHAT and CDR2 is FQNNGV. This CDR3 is CASSLVGVPNTEAFF. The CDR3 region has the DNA TGTGCCAGCAGCTTAGTTGGAGTCCCGAACACTGAAGCTTTCTTT.

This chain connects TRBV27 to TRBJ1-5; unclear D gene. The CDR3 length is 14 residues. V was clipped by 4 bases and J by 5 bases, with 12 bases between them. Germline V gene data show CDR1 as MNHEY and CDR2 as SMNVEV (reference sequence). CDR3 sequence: CASSSGLAHQPQHF. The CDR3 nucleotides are TGTGCCAGCAGTTCCGGACTGGCCCATCAGCCCCAGCATTTT.

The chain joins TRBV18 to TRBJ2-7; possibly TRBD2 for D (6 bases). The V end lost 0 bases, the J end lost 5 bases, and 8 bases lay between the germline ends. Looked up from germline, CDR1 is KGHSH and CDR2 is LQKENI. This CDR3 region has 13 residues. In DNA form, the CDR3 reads TGTGCCAGCTCACCACCGTGGGGGGACGAGCAGTACTTC. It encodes CASSPPWGDEQYF.

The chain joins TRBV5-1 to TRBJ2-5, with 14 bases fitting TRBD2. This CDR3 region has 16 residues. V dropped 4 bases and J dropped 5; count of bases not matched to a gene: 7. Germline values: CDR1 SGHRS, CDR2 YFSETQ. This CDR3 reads CASSTGTSGSRETQYF. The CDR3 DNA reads TGCGCCAGCAGCACCGGGACTAGCGGGAGCAGGGAGACCCAGTACTTC.

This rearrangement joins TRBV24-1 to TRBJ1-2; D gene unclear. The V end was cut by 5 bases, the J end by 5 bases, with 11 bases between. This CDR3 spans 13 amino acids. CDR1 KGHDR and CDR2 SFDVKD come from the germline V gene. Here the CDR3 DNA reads TGTGCCACCAGTGGTGTGAACTCTTATGGCTACACCTTC. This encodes CATSGVNSYGYTF.

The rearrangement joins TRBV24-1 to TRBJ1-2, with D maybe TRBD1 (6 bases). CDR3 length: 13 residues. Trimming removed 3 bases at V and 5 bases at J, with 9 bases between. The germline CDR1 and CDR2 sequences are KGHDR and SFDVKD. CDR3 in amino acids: CATSDPGQYGYTF. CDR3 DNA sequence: TGTGCCACCAGTGATCCGGGACAATATGGCTACACCTTC.

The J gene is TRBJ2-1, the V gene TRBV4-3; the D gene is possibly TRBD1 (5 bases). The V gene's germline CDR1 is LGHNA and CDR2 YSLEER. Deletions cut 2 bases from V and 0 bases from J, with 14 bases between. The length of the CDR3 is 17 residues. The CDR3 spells CASSQQEQASSYNEQFF. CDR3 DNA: TGCGCCAGCAGCCAACAGGAACAGGCAAGCTCCTACAATGAGCAGTTCTTC.

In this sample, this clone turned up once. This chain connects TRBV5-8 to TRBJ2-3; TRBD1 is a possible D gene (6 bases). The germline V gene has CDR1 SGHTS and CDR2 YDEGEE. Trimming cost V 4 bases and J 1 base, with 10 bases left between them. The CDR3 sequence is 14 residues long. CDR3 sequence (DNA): TGTGCCAGCAGCACCAGGGGCCGCACAGATACGCAGTATTTT. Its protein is CASSTRGRTDTQYF.

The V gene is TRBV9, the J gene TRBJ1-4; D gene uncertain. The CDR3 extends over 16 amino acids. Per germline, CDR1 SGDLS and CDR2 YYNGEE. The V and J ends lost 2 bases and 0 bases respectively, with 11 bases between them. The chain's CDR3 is CASSVRDGTTNEKLFF. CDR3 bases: TGTGCCAGCAGCGTTCGAGACGGGACAACTAATGAAAAACTGTTTTTT. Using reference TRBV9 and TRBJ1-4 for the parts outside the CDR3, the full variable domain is DSGVTQTPKHLITATGQRVTLRCSPRSGDLSVYWYQQSLDQGLQFLIQYYNGEERAKGNILERFSAQQFPDLHSELNLSSLELGDSALYFCASSVRDGTTNEKLFFGSGTQLSVL.

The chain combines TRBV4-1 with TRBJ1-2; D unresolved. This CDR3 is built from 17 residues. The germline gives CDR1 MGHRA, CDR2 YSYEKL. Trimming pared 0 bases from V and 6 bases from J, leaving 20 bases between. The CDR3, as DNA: TGCGCCAGCAGCCAAGATCTTAAAACCGCGCCGGTCCATGGCTACACCTTC. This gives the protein CASSQDLKTAPVHGYTF.

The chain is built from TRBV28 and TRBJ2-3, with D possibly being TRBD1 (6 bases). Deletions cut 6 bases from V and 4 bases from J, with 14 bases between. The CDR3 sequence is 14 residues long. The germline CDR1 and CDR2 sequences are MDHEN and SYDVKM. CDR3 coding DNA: TGTGCCAGCAGCATGACCAGGGGCGCAGATACGCAGTATTTT. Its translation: CASSMTRGADTQYF.

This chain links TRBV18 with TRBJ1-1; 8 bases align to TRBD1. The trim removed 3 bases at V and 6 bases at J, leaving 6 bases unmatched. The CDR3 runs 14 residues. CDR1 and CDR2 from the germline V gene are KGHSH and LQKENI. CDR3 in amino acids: CASSPRQGRAEAFF. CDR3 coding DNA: TGTGCCAGCTCACCTCGACAGGGGAGGGCTGAAGCTTTCTTT.

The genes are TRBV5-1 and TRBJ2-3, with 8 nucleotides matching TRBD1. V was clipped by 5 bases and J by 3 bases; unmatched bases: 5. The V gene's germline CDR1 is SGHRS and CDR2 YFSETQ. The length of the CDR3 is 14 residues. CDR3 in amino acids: CASSQGAGTDTQYF. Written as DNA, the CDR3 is TGCGCCAGCAGTCAGGGGGCCGGGACAGATACGCAGTATTTT.

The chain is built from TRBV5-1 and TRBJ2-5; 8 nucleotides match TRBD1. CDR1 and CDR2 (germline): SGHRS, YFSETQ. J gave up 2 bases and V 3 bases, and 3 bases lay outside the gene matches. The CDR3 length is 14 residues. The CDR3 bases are TGCGCCAGCAGCTCATACAGGGGGCAAGAGACCCAGTACTTC. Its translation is CASSSYRGQETQYF.

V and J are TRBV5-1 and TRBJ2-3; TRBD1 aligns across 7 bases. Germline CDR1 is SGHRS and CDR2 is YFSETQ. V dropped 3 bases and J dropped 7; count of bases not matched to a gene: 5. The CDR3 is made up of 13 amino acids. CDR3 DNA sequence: TGCGCCAGCAGCTCGGACAGGTACTATACGCAGTATTTT. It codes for CASSSDRYYTQYF.

CDR3 DNA: TGTGCCAGAAGCTTGCCTGGTGGAGACCCGAACCACAATGAGCAGTTCTTC. Its translation is CARSLPGGDPNHNEQFF. The V call is TRBV5-3, the J call TRBJ2-1, with D uncertain. TRBV5-3 is classed as an ORF, of uncertain function. Trimming took 1 base from V and 5 from J, leaving 19 bases between them. The CDR3 sequence is 17 residues long.

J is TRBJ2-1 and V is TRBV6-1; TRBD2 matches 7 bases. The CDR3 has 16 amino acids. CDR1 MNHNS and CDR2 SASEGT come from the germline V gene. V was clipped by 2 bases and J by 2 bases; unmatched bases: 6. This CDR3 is CASSENPGLAYNEQFF. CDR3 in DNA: TGTGCCAGCAGTGAAAATCCCGGACTAGCCTACAATGAGCAGTTCTTC.

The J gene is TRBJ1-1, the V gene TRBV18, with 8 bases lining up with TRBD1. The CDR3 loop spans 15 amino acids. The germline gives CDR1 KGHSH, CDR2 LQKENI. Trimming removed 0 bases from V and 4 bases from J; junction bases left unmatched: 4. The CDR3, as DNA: TGTGCCAGCTCACCACCCCACAGGGGGGGCACTGAAGCTTTCTTT. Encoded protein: CASSPPHRGGTEAFF.

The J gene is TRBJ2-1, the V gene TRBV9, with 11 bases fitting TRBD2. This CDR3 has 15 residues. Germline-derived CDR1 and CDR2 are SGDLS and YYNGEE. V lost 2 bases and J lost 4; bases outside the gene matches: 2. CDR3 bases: TGTGCCAGCAGCGTGGGACTAGCGGCATACAATGAGCAGTTCTTC. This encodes CASSVGLAAYNEQFF. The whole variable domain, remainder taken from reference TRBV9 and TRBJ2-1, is DSGVTQTPKHLITATGQRVTLRCSPRSGDLSVYWYQQSLDQGLQFLIQYYNGEERAKGNILERFSAQQFPDLHSELNLSSLELGDSALYFCASSVGLAAYNEQFFGPGTRLTVL.

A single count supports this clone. The CDR3 DNA sequence: TGTGCCAGCTCTAATATATTGCCCGGGGAGCTGTTTTTT. It codes for CASSNILPGELFF. V usage is TRBV6-5 and J usage is TRBJ2-2; D gene ambiguous. The CDR3 contains 13 residues. Germline V gene lookup returns CDR1 MNHEY and CDR2 SVGAGI. V shed 8 bases and J shed 6 bases, with 13 bases lying between them.

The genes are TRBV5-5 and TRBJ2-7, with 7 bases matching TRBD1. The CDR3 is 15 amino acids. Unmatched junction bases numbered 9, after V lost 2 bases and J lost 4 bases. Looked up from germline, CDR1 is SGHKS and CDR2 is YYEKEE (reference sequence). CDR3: CASSLSGGLLYEQYF. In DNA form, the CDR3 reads TGTGCCAGCAGCTTATCAGGGGGATTACTGTACGAGCAGTACTTC.

The CDR3 spells CAWSVLYEQYF. CDR3 nucleotide sequence: TGTGCCTGGAGTGTCCTGTACGAGCAGTACTTC. J is TRBJ2-7 and V is TRBV30; D remains ambiguous. Germline loops: CDR1 GTSNPN, CDR2 SVGIG (reference sequence). This CDR3 has 11 residues. Trimming shortened V by 0 bases and J by 4 bases, and 4 bases separated the two germline ends.

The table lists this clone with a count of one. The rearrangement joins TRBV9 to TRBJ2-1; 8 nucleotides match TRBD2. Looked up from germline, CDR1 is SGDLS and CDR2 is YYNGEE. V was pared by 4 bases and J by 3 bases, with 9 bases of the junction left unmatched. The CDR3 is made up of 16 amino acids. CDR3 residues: CASSLDGLAGYNEQFF. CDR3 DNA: TGTGCCAGCAGCCTCGATGGACTAGCTGGCTACAATGAGCAGTTCTTC.

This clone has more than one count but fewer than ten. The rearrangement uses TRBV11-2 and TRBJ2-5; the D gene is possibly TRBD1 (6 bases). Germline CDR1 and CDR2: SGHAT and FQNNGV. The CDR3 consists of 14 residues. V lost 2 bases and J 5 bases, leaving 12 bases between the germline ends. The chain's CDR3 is CASSLPQGGETQYF. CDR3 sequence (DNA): TGTGCCAGCAGCTTACCACAGGGTGGGGAGACCCAGTACTTC. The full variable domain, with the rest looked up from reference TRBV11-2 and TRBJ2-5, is EAGVAQSPRYKIIEKRQSVAFWCNPISGHATLYWYQQILGQGPKLLIQFQNNGVVDDSQLPKDRFSAERLKGVDSTLKIQPAKLEDSAVYLCASSLPQGGETQYFGPGTRLLVL.

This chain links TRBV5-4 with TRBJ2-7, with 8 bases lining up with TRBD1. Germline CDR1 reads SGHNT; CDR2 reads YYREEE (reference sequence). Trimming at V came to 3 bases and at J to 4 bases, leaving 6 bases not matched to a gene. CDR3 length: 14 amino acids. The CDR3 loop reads CASSYDRGKYEQYF. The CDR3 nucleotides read TGTGCCAGCAGCTACGACAGGGGCAAGTACGAGCAGTACTTC. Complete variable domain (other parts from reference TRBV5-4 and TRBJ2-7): ETGVTQSPTHLIKTRGQQVTLRCSSQSGHNTVSWYQQALGQGPQFIFQYYREEENGRGNFPPRFSGLQFPNYSSELNVNALELDDSALYLCASSYDRGKYEQYFGPGTRLTVT.

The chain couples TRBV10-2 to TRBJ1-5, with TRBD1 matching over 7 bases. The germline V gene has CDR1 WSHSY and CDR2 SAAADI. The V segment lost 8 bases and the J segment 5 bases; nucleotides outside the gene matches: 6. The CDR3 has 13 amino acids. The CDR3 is CASRQGVYQPQHF. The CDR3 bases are TGCGCCAGCCGTCAGGGGGTATATCAGCCCCAGCATTTT.